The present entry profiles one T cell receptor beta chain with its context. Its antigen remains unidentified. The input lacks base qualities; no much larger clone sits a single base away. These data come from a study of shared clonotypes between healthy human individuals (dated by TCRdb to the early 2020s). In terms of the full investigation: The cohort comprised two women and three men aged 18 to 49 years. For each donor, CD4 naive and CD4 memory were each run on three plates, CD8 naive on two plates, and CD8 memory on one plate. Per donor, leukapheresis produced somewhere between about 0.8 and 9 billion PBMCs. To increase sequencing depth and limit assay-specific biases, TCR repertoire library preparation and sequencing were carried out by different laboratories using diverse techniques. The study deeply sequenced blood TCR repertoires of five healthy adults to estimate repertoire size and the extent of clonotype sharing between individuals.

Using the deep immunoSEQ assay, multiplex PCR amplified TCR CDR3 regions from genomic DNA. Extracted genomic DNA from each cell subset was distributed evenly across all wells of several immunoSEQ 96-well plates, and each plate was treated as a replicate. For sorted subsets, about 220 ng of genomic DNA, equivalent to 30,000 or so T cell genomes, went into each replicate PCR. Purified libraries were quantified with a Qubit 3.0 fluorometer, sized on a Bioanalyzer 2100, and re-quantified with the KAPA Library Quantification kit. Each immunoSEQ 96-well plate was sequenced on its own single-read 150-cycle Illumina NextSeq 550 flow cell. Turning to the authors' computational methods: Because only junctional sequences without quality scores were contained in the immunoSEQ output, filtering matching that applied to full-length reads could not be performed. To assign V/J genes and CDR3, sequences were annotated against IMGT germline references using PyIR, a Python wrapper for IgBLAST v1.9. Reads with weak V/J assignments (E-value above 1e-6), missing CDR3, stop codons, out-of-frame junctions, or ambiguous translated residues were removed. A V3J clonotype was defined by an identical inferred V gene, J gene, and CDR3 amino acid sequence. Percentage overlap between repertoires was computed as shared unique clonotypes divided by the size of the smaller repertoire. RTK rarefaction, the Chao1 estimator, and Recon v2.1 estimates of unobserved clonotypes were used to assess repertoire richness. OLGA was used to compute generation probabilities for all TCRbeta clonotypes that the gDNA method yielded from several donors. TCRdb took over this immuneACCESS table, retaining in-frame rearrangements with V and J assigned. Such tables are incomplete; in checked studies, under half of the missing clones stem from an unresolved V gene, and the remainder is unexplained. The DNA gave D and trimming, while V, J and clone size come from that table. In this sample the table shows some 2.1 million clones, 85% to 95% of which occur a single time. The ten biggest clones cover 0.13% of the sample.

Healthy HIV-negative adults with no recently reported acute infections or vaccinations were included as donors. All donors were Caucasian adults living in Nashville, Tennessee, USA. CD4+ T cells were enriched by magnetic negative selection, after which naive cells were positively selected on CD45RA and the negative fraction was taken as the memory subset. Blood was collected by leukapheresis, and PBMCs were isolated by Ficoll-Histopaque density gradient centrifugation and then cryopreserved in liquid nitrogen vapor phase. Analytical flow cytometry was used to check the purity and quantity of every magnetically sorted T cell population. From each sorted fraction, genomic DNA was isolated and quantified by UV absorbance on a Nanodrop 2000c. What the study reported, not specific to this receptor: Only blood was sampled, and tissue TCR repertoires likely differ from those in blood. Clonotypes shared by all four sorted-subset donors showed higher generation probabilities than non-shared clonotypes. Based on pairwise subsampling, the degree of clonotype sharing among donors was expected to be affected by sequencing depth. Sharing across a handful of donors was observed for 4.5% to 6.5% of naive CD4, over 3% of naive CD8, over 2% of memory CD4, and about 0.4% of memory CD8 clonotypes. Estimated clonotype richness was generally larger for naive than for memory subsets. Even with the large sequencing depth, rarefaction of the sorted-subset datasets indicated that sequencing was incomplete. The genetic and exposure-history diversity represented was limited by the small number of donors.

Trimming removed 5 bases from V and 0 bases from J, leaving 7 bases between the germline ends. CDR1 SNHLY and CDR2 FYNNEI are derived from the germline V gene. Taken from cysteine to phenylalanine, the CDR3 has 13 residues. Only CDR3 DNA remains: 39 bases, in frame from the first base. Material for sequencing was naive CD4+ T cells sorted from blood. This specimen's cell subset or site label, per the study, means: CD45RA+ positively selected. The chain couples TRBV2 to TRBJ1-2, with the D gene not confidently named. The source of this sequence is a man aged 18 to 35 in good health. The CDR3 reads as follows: CASSSRTNYGYTF. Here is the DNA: TGTGCCAGCAGTTCCCGAACTAACTATGGCTACACCTTC. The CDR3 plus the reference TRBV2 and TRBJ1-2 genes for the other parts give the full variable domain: EPEVTQTPSHQVTQMGQEVILRCVPISNHLYFYWYRQILGQKVEFLVSFYNNEISEKSEIFDDQFSVERPDGSNFTLKIRSTKLEDSAMYFCASSSRTNYGYTFGSGTRLTVV.